A selection of T cell receptor beta chains follows, all from one sample in a study of blood T cells in healthy people across ages. TCRdb reanalysed the 5' RACE reads using MiXCR and keeps one entry per CDR3 protein. Found here are approximately 1.5 million distinct CDR3 sequences, approximately 42% of them singletons; the top ten hold about 4.1%. Source material: blood. These receptors all come from a woman aged 18 to 35 in good health. CDR3s include the opening cysteine and the closing phenylalanine or tryptophan. Each record gives: J gene, D gene, V gene, CDR3 protein. A D gene is named only where the DNA matches it firmly.

j_call: TRBJ2-1
d_call: TRBD1
v_call: TRBV7-8
cdr3_aa: CASSRRQGVHEQFF

j_call: TRBJ1-1
d_call: TRBD1
v_call: TRBV7-3
cdr3_aa: CASGQGGTEAFF

j_call: TRBJ2-4
d_call: -
v_call: TRBV4-1
cdr3_aa: CASSHTGTHIQYF

j_call: TRBJ2-1
d_call: TRBD2
v_call: TRBV5-6
cdr3_aa: CASSFQRGTNEQFF

j_call: TRBJ2-1
d_call: TRBD1
v_call: TRBV5-5
cdr3_aa: CASSFGTGWNNEQFF

j_call: TRBJ2-7
d_call: TRBD1
v_call: TRBV20-1
cdr3_aa: CSAEPGGQEAQYF

j_call: TRBJ2-3
d_call: -
v_call: TRBV6-5
cdr3_aa: CASSPGTPPDTQYF

j_call: TRBJ1-4
d_call: -
v_call: TRBV2
cdr3_aa: CASSEPTNWSGNEKLFF

j_call: TRBJ1-2
d_call: -
v_call: TRBV7-8
cdr3_aa: CASSSDADYGYTF

j_call: TRBJ2-7
d_call: -
v_call: TRBV4-1
cdr3_aa: CASSQVGTSYEQYF

j_call: TRBJ2-1
d_call: TRBD2
v_call: TRBV7-2
cdr3_aa: CASSSTSHNEQFF

j_call: TRBJ2-7
d_call: -
v_call: TRBV5-6
cdr3_aa: CASSLLRGSGSSYEQYF

j_call: TRBJ2-7
d_call: TRBD1
v_call: TRBV2
cdr3_aa: CASSRDSVYEQYF

j_call: TRBJ2-5
d_call: -
v_call: TRBV12-3/TRBV12-4
cdr3_aa: CASSLAAGRLETQYF

j_call: TRBJ2-1
d_call: -
v_call: TRBV5-1
cdr3_aa: CASSVTEYNEQFF

j_call: TRBJ1-6
d_call: -
v_call: TRBV27
cdr3_aa: CASSLQGYNSPLHF

j_call: -
d_call: -
v_call: TRBV6-6
cdr3_aa: CASSYLRDDYEQYF

j_call: TRBJ1-1
d_call: -
v_call: TRBV19
cdr3_aa: CASSGTGQTEAFF

j_call: TRBJ1-2
d_call: -
v_call: TRBV15
cdr3_aa: CATSRDEWTESVAGYTF

j_call: TRBJ1-2
d_call: -
v_call: TRBV25-1
cdr3_aa: CASSGPSRTYGYTF

j_call: TRBJ2-1
d_call: TRBD1
v_call: TRBV24-1
cdr3_aa: CATSDSPGTGRPNEQFF

j_call: TRBJ1-4
d_call: TRBD1
v_call: TRBV4-3
cdr3_aa: CASSQATGYSEKLFF

j_call: TRBJ2-7
d_call: TRBD2
v_call: TRBV4-3
cdr3_aa: CASSQGLAVRYEQYF

j_call: TRBJ1-5
d_call: -
v_call: TRBV20-1
cdr3_aa: CSAGLLQVVSNQPQHF

j_call: TRBJ2-1
d_call: TRBD2
v_call: TRBV11-1
cdr3_aa: CASSSLPGLTVNNEQFF

j_call: TRBJ2-1
d_call: -
v_call: TRBV20-1
cdr3_aa: CSARETGRFNNEQFF

j_call: TRBJ2-5
d_call: TRBD1
v_call: TRBV29-1
cdr3_aa: CNILPGQGQETQYF

j_call: -
d_call: TRBD1
v_call: TRBV4-1
cdr3_aa: CASSRDRVSYNEQYF

j_call: TRBJ2-5
d_call: -
v_call: TRBV14
cdr3_aa: CASSQDYPEQYF